A single sample is the source of the 32 T cell receptor beta chains below, sequenced in a study of response to subunit inactivated influenza vaccine. TCRdb re-called the RT-PCR reads through MiXCR, storing one row per CDR3 protein. Of 500,000 or so distinct CDR3 sequences listed, about a tenth are singletons. Source: PBMCs from blood, taken about 40 days after vaccination. These receptors were taken from a man over 45 who received an inactivated influenza vaccine.

This clonotype has a count of ten or more. This chain joins TRBV5-1 and TRBJ1-6, with D uncertain. Looked up from germline, CDR1 is SGHRS and CDR2 is YFSETQ. With 3 bases removed from V and 6 bases from J, the gap between germline ends came to 10 bases. CDR3 length equals 14 residues. CDR3 residues: CASSSKLSNSPLHF. For the CDR3, the DNA is TGCGCCAGCAGCTCCAAGTTGAGTAATTCACCCCTCCACTTT.

The rearrangement links TRBV19 to TRBJ2-1; 12 bases line up with TRBD2. Germline-derived CDR1 and CDR2 are LNHDA and SQIVND (reference sequence). The CDR3 runs to 17 residues. Germline trimming cut 9 bases from V and 5 bases from J; bases unmatched to any gene: 14. CDR3 nucleotides: TGTGCCAGCGAAATGGGCCAAGGACTAGCGGGAAACAATGAGCAGTTCTTC. Its protein is CASEMGQGLAGNNEQFF.

This clonotype was seen many times. This chain connects TRBV5-1 to TRBJ1-1, with D hard to call. Trimming shortened V by 0 bases and J by 0 bases, and 12 bases separated the two germline ends. CDR1 and CDR2 from the germline V gene are SGHRS and YFSETQ. This CDR3 is built from 16 residues. For the CDR3, the DNA is TGCGCCAGCAGCTTGGCCCCGCCAGGACTGAACACTGAAGCTTTCTTT. It specifies CASSLAPPGLNTEAFF.

This chain uses TRBV24-1 with TRBJ2-3; 8 nucleotides match TRBD2. Germline CDR1 and CDR2: KGHDR and SFDVKD. Unmatched junction bases numbered 4, after V lost 5 bases and J lost 4 bases. The CDR3 consists of 14 residues. The chain's CDR3 is CATSGAGEADTQYF. CDR3 sequence (DNA): TGTGCCACCAGTGGAGCGGGAGAGGCAGATACGCAGTATTTT.

V and J are TRBV7-2 and TRBJ2-2; no definite D call. The CDR3 sequence is 16 residues long. Germline V gene lookup returns CDR1 SGHTA and CDR2 FQGNSA. The V end was cut by 0 bases, the J end by 4 bases, with 12 bases between. The CDR3 DNA is TGTGCCAGCAGCTTAGCGACCACCCAGCCCACCGGGGAGCTGTTTTTT. Its translation: CASSLATTQPTGELFF.

The table lists this clonotype with many counts. The chain couples TRBV27 to TRBJ2-7; TRBD2 matches 7 bases. V lost 1 base, J lost 6 bases, and 12 bases stayed unmatched. CDR1 and CDR2 from the germline V gene are MNHEY and SMNVEV (reference sequence). The CDR3 loop spans 16 amino acids. The DNA for the CDR3 is TGTGCCAGCAGTTTATTAGTAGGGCGGGAGCCGGCCGAGCAGTACTTC. This sequence encodes CASSLLVGREPAEQYF.

This clonotype was recorded at least ten times. Germline and junction disagree at one end, which may indicate a read error. The chain carries TRBV5-5 and TRBJ2-5, with D possibly being TRBD1 (6 bases). Germline loops: CDR1 SGHKS, CDR2 YYEKEE (reference sequence). CDR3 size: 15 residues. The DNA for the CDR3 is TGTGCCAGCAGCTTGGACCAGGGGATCCAAGAGACCCAGTACTTT. Translating it yields CASSLDQGIQETQYF.

A few counts support this clonotype. This sequence joins TRBV6-2 or TRBV6-3 and TRBJ1-1; TRBD1 might be the D (6 bases). From germline, CDR1 is MNHEY and CDR2 SVGEGT. CDR3 length: 13 amino acids. The V end lost 5 bases, the J end lost 8 bases, and 15 bases lay between the germline ends. CDR3 sequence reads: CASSLQGVKEAFF. CDR3 nucleotide sequence: TGTGCCAGCAGTCTACAGGGTGTCAAGGAAGCTTTCTTT.

This chain joins TRBV4-1 and TRBJ2-7, with TRBD1 matching 7 bases. J lost 4 bases, V lost 0 bases, and 6 bases had no gene match. The CDR3 spans 15 residues. Germline CDR1 MGHRA, CDR2 YSYEKL. The DNA of the CDR3 is TGCGCCAGCAGCCAAGAGTTGGACAGGCCGTACGAGCAGTACTTC. Its protein is CASSQELDRPYEQYF.

The chain uses TRBV5-1 and TRBJ2-5; possibly TRBD1 for D (6 bases). V dropped 7 bases and J dropped 7 bases, with 20 bases sitting between them. There are 14 residues in the CDR3. CDR1 and CDR2 from the germline V gene are SGHRS and YFSETQ. The CDR3, as DNA: TGCGCCAGCGCCACCCCAGGACAGAGCGGGACCCAGTACTTC. It codes for CASATPGQSGTQYF.

The CDR3 coding sequence is TGCAGTGCTTCGCCCGGGCTAACCGTTTTTCGGGATACGCAGTATTTT. The encoded protein is CSASPGLTVFRDTQYF. J is TRBJ2-3 and V is TRBV20-1; D unclear. Deletions cut 5 bases from V and 6 bases from J, with 24 bases between. The germline gives CDR1 DFQATT, CDR2 SNEGSKA (reference sequence). This CDR3 region has 16 residues.

There are a few counts of this clonotype. The gene calls are TRBV20-1 and TRBJ2-2, with TRBD1 as a possible D gene (5 bases). Germline V gene data show CDR1 as DFQATT and CDR2 as SNEGSKA (reference sequence). V was pared by 0 bases and J by 0 bases, with 11 bases between. This CDR3 has 16 residues. Here the CDR3 DNA reads TGCAGTGCTAGAGATGTCCAGGGAACGAACACCGGGGAGCTGTTTTTT. It encodes CSARDVQGTNTGELFF.

This clonotype was recorded a few times. The chain carries TRBV28 and TRBJ1-4, with D maybe TRBD1 (5 bases). V lost 7 bases and J 8 bases, leaving 11 bases between the germline ends. The V gene's germline CDR1 is MDHEN and CDR2 SYDVKM. The CDR3 runs 12 residues. CDR3 in DNA: TGTGCCAGCAAGCAGGGAGAAGAAAAACTGTTTTTT. Its translation is CASKQGEEKLFF.

In its sample, this clonotype was seen a few times. This chain joins TRBV4-3 and TRBJ2-2; unclear D gene. This CDR3 has 15 amino acids. V shed 1 base and J shed 8 bases, with 14 bases lying between them. Germline CDR1 and CDR2: LGHNA and YSLEER. DNA for the CDR3: TGCGCCAGCAGCCAAGCTGCCTCCACGGGTGGGGAGCTGTTTTTT. This encodes CASSQAASTGGELFF.

The sample holds many counts of this clonotype. This chain joins TRBV20-1 and TRBJ2-7; 8 bases match TRBD1. Germline V CDR1 and CDR2: DFQATT, SNEGSKA (reference sequence). Germline trimming cut 6 bases from V and 5 bases from J; bases unmatched to any gene: 12. This CDR3 comprises 14 residues. The chain's CDR3 is CSASRTGLWDEQYF. The CDR3 DNA reads as TGCAGTGCATCTCGGACAGGGCTTTGGGACGAGCAGTACTTC.

V and J are TRBV21-1 and TRBJ2-7; TRBD1, the D gene given by the table, was not confirmed from the DNA. TRBV21-1 is flagged as a pseudogene. The CDR3 runs to 17 residues. The CDR3 spells CASSPPRGQTSSYEQYF. CDR3 bases: TGTGCCAGCAGCCCCCCCAGGGGGCAGACATCCTCCTACGAGCAGTACTTC.

The chain links TRBV12-3 or TRBV12-4 to TRBJ1-5, with D possibly TRBD1 on 6 matching bases. The CDR3 contains 14 residues. V shed 7 bases and J shed 6 bases, with 16 bases lying between them. The CDR3 loop reads CASNPGGGVQPQHF. CDR3 in DNA: TGTGCCAGCAACCCCGGGGGGGGCGTTCAGCCCCAGCATTTT.

This clonotype was recorded at least ten times. This rearrangement joins TRBV4-2 to TRBJ2-2; TRBD2 matches at 9 bases. The length of the CDR3 is 14 residues. V shed 7 bases and J 1 base; nucleotides not matched to a gene: 1. Germline V CDR1 and CDR2: LGHNA, YNFKEQ. CDR3 DNA: TGTGCCAGCAAAGCGGGGGGGAACACCGGGGAGCTGTTTTTT. Its protein is CASKAGGNTGELFF.

This clonotype was seen more than once but under ten times. The rearrangement uses TRBV5-1 and TRBJ1-1; unclear D gene. With 0 bases removed from V and 1 base from J, the gap between germline ends came to 13 bases. In germline, CDR1 is SGHRS, CDR2 YFSETQ. The CDR3 runs to 16 residues. This chain's CDR3 is CASSLAFGRTNTEAFF. DNA for the CDR3: TGCGCCAGCAGCTTGGCCTTTGGACGGACGAACACTGAAGCTTTCTTT.

This clonotype was detected a few times. This is likely a read error, given that the CDR3 carries no conserved phenylalanine or tryptophan at its end. The DNA is omitted, as the CDR3 cannot be located on it reliably, and the CDR3 follows TCRdb's listing. The chain combines TRBV2 with TRBJ1-1. The CDR3 has 10 amino acids, counting both end residues. Germline V gene lookup returns CDR1 SNHLY and CDR2 FYNNEI. CDR3 sequence reads: CASSDLYTYC.

This clonotype was observed a handful of times. This chain joins TRBV20-1 and TRBJ2-3, with 12 bases matching TRBD2. The junction had 8 bases not matched to a gene; V was cut back by 3 bases and J by 4 bases. The CDR3 is 16 amino acids. Germline V gene lookup returns CDR1 DFQATT and CDR2 SNEGSKA (reference sequence). The CDR3 nucleotides are TGCAGTGCTAGGGGACTGACTAGCGGGAGCTCAGATACGCAGTATTTT. This encodes CSARGLTSGSSDTQYF.

This clonotype was counted a few times. The chain uses TRBV9 and TRBJ2-3; the D gene is possibly TRBD1 (6 bases). Trimming took off 7 bases at V and 3 bases at J, with 18 bases between the two ends. Germline values: CDR1 SGDLS, CDR2 YYNGEE. This CDR3 has 15 residues. The CDR3 coding sequence is TGTGCCAGCTCGACCGAGGGGGATTCGACAGATACGCAGTATTTT. Translated, it gives CASSTEGDSTDTQYF.

Ten or more counts support this clonotype. The chain recombines TRBV5-4 with TRBJ2-1, with D perhaps TRBD2 (5 bases). Trimming stripped 9 bases from V and 1 base from J, with 14 bases between. Germline CDR1 is SGHNT and CDR2 is YYREEE (reference sequence). The CDR3 runs 14 residues. The CDR3 region is CATTRRGSYNEQFF. CDR3 DNA sequence: TGTGCCACCACCCGTCGCGGGTCCTACAATGAGCAGTTCTTC. The whole variable domain, filled in from reference TRBV5-4 and TRBJ2-1, reads ETGVTQSPTHLIKTRGQQVTLRCSSQSGHNTVSWYQQALGQGPQFIFQYYREEENGRGNFPPRFSGLQFPNYSSELNVNALELDDSALYLCATTRRGSYNEQFFGPGTRLTVL.

The chain recombines TRBV7-9 with TRBJ1-2; D may be TRBD1 (6 bases). Germline V gives CDR1 SEHNR, CDR2 FQNEAQ (reference sequence). The CDR3 consists of 15 residues. V was shortened by 1 base and J by 4 bases, with 13 bases between the two germline ends. CDR3 in DNA: TGTGCCAGCAGCTTAGATCTGGGCAGGGGCTATGGCTACACCTTC. This sequence encodes CASSLDLGRGYGYTF.

The table lists this clonotype with many counts. One junction end does not reproduce the germline sequence, and a read error may be involved. The CDR3 bases are TGCGCCAGCAGCCCGGGAGGGGGGAATCAGCCCCAGCATTTT. Protein product: CASSPGGGNQPQHF. The V call is TRBV7-9, the J call TRBJ1-5; D might be TRBD1 (6 bases). The CDR3 is 14 residues long. The germline gives CDR1 SEHNR, CDR2 FQNEAQ (reference sequence).

The rearrangement joins TRBV3-1 to TRBJ2-3; D gene unclear. V lost 0 bases to trimming and J lost 2 bases, with 12 bases between them. This CDR3 spans 16 amino acids. Germline CDR1 is LGHDT and CDR2 is YNNKEL (reference sequence). The CDR3 protein is CASSQDMGFVTDTQYF. In nucleotides, the CDR3 is TGTGCCAGCAGCCAAGATATGGGCTTCGTCACAGATACGCAGTATTTT.

This clonotype turned up a few times. The V gene is TRBV7-3, the J gene TRBJ2-3; TRBD2 matches at 8 bases. V trimming: 6 bases; J trimming: 4 bases; junction bases outside the gene matches: 6. Germline values: CDR1 SGHTA, CDR2 FQGTGA. The CDR3 is 14 residues long. The CDR3 loop reads CASSFSGTADTQYF. As DNA, the CDR3 is TGTGCCAGCAGTTTTAGCGGGACTGCAGATACGCAGTATTTT.

This clonotype has a count of ten or more. The V gene is TRBV12-3 or TRBV12-4, the J gene TRBJ1-4; the D gene is possibly TRBD1 (6 bases). This CDR3 is 14 amino acids long. Trimming took 5 bases from V and 4 from J, leaving 11 bases between them. The CDR3 loop reads CASSNTGSNEKLFF. As DNA, the CDR3 is TGTGCCAGCAGTAACACAGGGAGTAATGAAAAACTGTTTTTT.

This clonotype came up many times. The chain uses TRBV18 and TRBJ2-4; 9 positions match TRBD1. V gave up 5 bases and J gave up 0 bases; unmatched junction bases: 11. This CDR3 is built from 18 residues. Germline CDR1 is KGHSH and CDR2 is LQKENI. In DNA form, the CDR3 reads TGTGCCAGCTCAGGTCCCGGGACAGGGATTGAAGCCAAAAACATTCAGTACTTC. Protein sequence: CASSGPGTGIEAKNIQYF.

There are many counts of this clonotype. The chain links TRBV5-5 to TRBJ2-5; D perhaps matches TRBD2 (7 bases). CDR1 SGHKS and CDR2 YYEKEE come from the germline V gene (reference sequence). Trimming stripped 4 bases from V and 4 bases from J, with 14 bases between. The CDR3 contains 14 residues. The CDR3 DNA is TGTGCCAGCAGCCGGCCGGGGGGCGTAGAGACCCAGTACTTC. Its translation is CASSRPGGVETQYF. Variable domain in full (rest from reference TRBV5-5 and TRBJ2-5): DAGVTQSPTHLIKTRGQQVTLRCSPISGHKSVSWYQQVLGQGPQFIFQYYEKEERGRGNFPDRFSARQFPNYSSELNVNALLLGDSALYLCASSRPGGVETQYFGPGTRLLVL.

This clonotype turned up a few times. The CDR3 DNA reads TGCAGTGCCCTACTGTCGGGGGGCTACACCTTC. As protein: CSALLSGGYTF. The chain has TRBV20-1 and TRBJ1-2; D unresolved. V gave up 6 bases and J gave up 8 bases, with 13 bases separating them. Germline V gene sequence: CDR1 DFQATT, CDR2 SNEGSKA (reference sequence). The CDR3 contains 11 residues.

The chain has TRBV3-1 and TRBJ1-6, with no clear D. CDR3 length equals 13 residues. Trimming removed 1 base from V and 10 bases from J, with 8 bases in between. CDR1 LGHDT and CDR2 YNNKEL come from the germline V gene (reference sequence). Written as DNA, the CDR3 is TGTGCCAGCAGCCAAGGCCTTCGCTCACCCCTCCACTTT. It codes for CASSQGLRSPLHF.